This T cell receptor (beta chain) was identified in a study of identical twins. Study-wide findings and caveats: Among out-of-frame alpha sequences shared by twins, low generation probability occurred in excess. Conclusions were drawn cross-sectionally by statistical analysis, without following the same donors.

This clonotype was seen at least ten times. No antigen is known for it. Healthy Caucasians supplied all donations. Template switching added a universal primer binding site, and final cDNA carried unique molecular identifiers. TCRdb fed the 5' RACE reads into MiXCR, producing one record per CDR3 protein. Here the sample spans a few hundred thousand distinct CDR3 sequences, roughly an eighth being singletons. From germline, CDR1 is SGHDT and CDR2 YYEEEE. The CDR3 is 13 amino acids. Trimming cost V 0 bases and J 3 bases, with 5 bases left between them. The sample was also linked to a second study, of yellow fever vaccine responses in identical twins.

This chain joins TRBV5-6 and TRBJ2-3; D unclear. This TCR came from a young woman in good health. Material for sequencing was CD4+ T cells sorted from blood. Here the CDR3 reads CASSLGWTDTQYF. DNA of the CDR3: TGTGCCAGCAGCTTGGGGTGGACAGATACGCAGTATTTT.